Listed here are 9 T cell receptor beta chains from one sample, sequenced in a study of neurological immune-mediated disorders. Time point reported: longitudinal time-point 1 (baseline). Using its own MiXCR run on the 5' RACE reads, TCRdb lists one record per CDR3 protein. The profile shows 60,000 to 90,000 distinct CDR3 sequences, around 9.6% of them singletons. Source material: PBMCs. The receptors shown here come from a young man in good health.

This clonotype appeared many times. V usage is TRBV5-8 and J usage is TRBJ1-2; possible D gene TRBD1, 5 bases. Germline V gene data show CDR1 as SGHTS and CDR2 as YDEGEE. There are 14 residues in the CDR3. V shed 4 bases and J shed 4 bases, with 14 bases lying between them. For the CDR3, the DNA is TGTGCCAGCAGCATTGGGACGGGGAGCTATGGCTACACCTTC. It specifies CASSIGTGSYGYTF.

About this clonotype: This sequence may be a read error, since a much larger clone differs from it by one base. This sequence joins TRBV7-2 and TRBJ2-1; 7 nucleotides align to TRBD2. J lost 12 bases, V lost 4 bases, and 18 bases had no gene match. In germline, CDR1 is SGHTA, CDR2 FQGNSA. The CDR3 spans 16 residues. The CDR3 bases are TGTGCCAGCAGCTCGTTCACTAGCGTGAGACGAGGTGGGCAGTTCTTC. This encodes CASSSFTSVRRGGQFF.

This clonotype came up many times. The V call is TRBV5-1, the J call TRBJ2-7, with D perhaps assigned TRBD1 or TRBD2 (5 bases each). CDR1 is SGHRS and CDR2 is YFSETQ in the germline V gene. V lost 4 bases to trimming and J lost 3 bases, with 11 bases between them. The CDR3 is 13 residues long. DNA for the CDR3: TGCGCCAGCAGCACCGGGACGGTCTACGAGCAGTACTTC. Protein product: CASSTGTVYEQYF.

To note about this clonotype: A junction boundary mismatches the germline segment, possibly from a read error. This chain links TRBV29-1 with TRBJ2-1; no firm D call. The CDR3 runs 14 residues. CDR1 is SQVTM and CDR2 is ANQGSEA in the germline V gene. CDR3 in DNA: TGCAGCCTTGAAGTCACCCTAAATTACAATGAGCAGTTCTTC. Translated, it gives CSLEVTLNYNEQFF.

This clonotype was observed at least ten times. The rearrangement joins TRBV6-5 to TRBJ1-5, with a possible D match to TRBD1 (5 bases). V was shortened by 6 bases and J by 0 bases, with 18 bases between the two germline ends. CDR1 is MNHEY and CDR2 is SVGAGI in the germline V gene. This CDR3 is 17 amino acids long. CDR3 sequence reads: CASSPSGFGGSNQPQHF. DNA of the CDR3: TGTGCCAGCAGCCCCTCAGGGTTTGGGGGTAGCAATCAGCCCCAGCATTTT.

The table lists this clonotype with many counts. V is TRBV5-1 and J is TRBJ2-2; 14 nucleotides match TRBD2. The trim removed 6 bases at V and 6 bases at J, leaving 13 bases unmatched. Germline V gives CDR1 SGHRS, CDR2 YFSETQ. This CDR3 comprises 18 residues. This CDR3 is CASTWTSGRMRAPGELFF. The CDR3 bases are TGCGCCAGCACCTGGACTAGCGGGAGGATGAGGGCCCCCGGGGAGCTGTTTTTT. The complete variable domain, with remaining parts taken from reference TRBV5-1 and TRBJ2-2, reads KAGVTQTPRYLIKTRGQQVTLSCSPISGHRSVSWYQQTPGQGLQFLFEYFSETQRNKGNFPGRFSGRQFSNSRSEMNVSTLELGDSALYLCASTWTSGRMRAPGELFFGEGSRLTVL.

This clonotype appeared a few times. The chain uses TRBV6-4 and TRBJ2-1; 7 bases are a match to TRBD2. CDR1 and CDR2 (germline): MRHNA, SNTAGT. V gave up 5 bases and J gave up 4 bases; unmatched junction bases: 8. The CDR3 loop spans 15 amino acids. CDR3 amino acids: CASSPASGTYNEQFF. Here the CDR3 DNA reads TGTGCCAGCAGTCCGGCTAGCGGCACGTACAATGAGCAGTTCTTC.

There are many counts of this clonotype. The J gene is TRBJ2-1, the V gene TRBV5-1, with 10 bases fitting TRBD1. V lost 1 base to trimming and J lost 8 bases; unmatched junction nucleotides: 6. The CDR3 runs to 15 residues. Per germline, CDR1 SGHRS and CDR2 YFSETQ. In DNA form, the CDR3 reads TGCGCCAGCAGCTTGTTCGGACAGGGGGTCGATGAGCAGTTCTTC. It codes for CASSLFGQGVDEQFF.

There are a few counts of this clonotype. This sequence joins TRBV29-1 and TRBJ2-2, with TRBD1 matching 10 bases. CDR1 is SQVTM and CDR2 is ANQGSEA in the germline V gene. The CDR3 extends over 14 amino acids. V was pared by 4 bases and J by 6 bases, with 5 bases of the junction left unmatched. The CDR3 DNA reads TGCAGCGTTGGACGGACAGGGGGTCCCGGGGAGCTGTTTTTT. It yields the protein CSVGRTGGPGELFF.